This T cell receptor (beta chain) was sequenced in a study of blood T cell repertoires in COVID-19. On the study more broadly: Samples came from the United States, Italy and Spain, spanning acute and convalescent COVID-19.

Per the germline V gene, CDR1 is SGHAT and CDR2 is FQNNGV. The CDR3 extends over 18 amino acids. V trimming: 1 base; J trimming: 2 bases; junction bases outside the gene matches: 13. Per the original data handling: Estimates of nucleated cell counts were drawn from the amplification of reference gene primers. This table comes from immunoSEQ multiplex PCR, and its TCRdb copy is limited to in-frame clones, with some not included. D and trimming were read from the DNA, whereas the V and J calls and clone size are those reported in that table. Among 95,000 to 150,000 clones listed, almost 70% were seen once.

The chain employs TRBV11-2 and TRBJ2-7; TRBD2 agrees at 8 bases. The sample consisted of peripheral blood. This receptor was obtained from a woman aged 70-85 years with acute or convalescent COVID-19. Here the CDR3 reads CASSLVMKAGGGTYEQYF. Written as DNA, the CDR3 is TGTGCCAGCAGCTTAGTTATGAAGGCGGGGGGCGGTACCTACGAGCAGTACTTC.